Listed here are 25 T cell receptor beta chains from one sample, sequenced in a study of identical twins (dated by TCRdb to about 2016). The library was generated by 5' RACE. The sequencer was an Illumina HiSeq 2000. TCRdb took the public reads, trimmed them with fastp at Q25, ran MiXCR for clone calling and kept in-frame beta chains. Each record represents a unique CDR3 protein, reported with the most common genes and DNA among its rows. The sample data list about 720,000 distinct CDR3 sequences, and about 20% of these were observed just once. Jointly, the top ten make up roughly 14% of the sample. This sample was also put to use in a study of T cells expressing NK-cell markers.

Sample: PBMCs. The receptor source for this set is a woman between 18 and 29 years old in good health.

This clonotype was seen at least ten times. CDR3 nucleotides: TGTGCCAGCAGTTACCAGGAAAACATTCAGTACTTC. It translates to CASSYQENIQYF. The gene calls are TRBV6-6 and TRBJ2-4; D not resolved. Germline V CDR1 and CDR2: MNHNY, SVGAGI (reference sequence). The V end was cut by 2 bases, the J end by 5 bases, with 4 bases between. This CDR3 is 12 amino acids long.

This clonotype was found a few times. This chain connects TRBV6-2 or TRBV6-3 to TRBJ2-5, with D maybe TRBD1 (5 bases). Trimming left V 2 bases short and J 5 bases short, with 9 bases between. This CDR3 region has 13 residues. CDR1 is MNHEY and CDR2 is SVGEGT in the germline V gene. This CDR3 is CASSYEWGETQYF. The DNA of the CDR3 is TGTGCCAGCAGTTACGAATGGGGCGAGACCCAGTACTTC.

This clonotype was observed a handful of times. This chain connects TRBV29-1 to TRBJ1-5; D is unclear. Germline lookup yields CDR1 SQVTM and CDR2 ANQGSEA. The CDR3 spans 18 residues. Trimming stripped 2 bases from V and 9 bases from J, with 29 bases between. CDR3 residues: CSVELARTIEPKDWPQHF. The CDR3 DNA sequence: TGCAGCGTTGAACTGGCACGCACAATCGAACCAAAGGATTGGCCCCAGCATTTT.

This clonotype was observed a few times. The chain recombines TRBV7-3 with TRBJ1-1; 8 nucleotides line up with TRBD1. CDR1 is SGHTA and CDR2 is FQGTGA in the germline V gene. The CDR3 runs to 14 residues. V gave up 5 bases and J gave up 3 bases; unmatched junction bases: 5. CDR3 region: CASSPQTGDTEAFF. The DNA for the CDR3 is TGTGCCAGCAGCCCCCAGACAGGGGACACTGAAGCTTTCTTT.

V is TRBV7-9 and J is TRBJ1-1; the D is unclear. The germline V and J ends were trimmed by 1 base and 6 bases, with 9 bases remaining between them. Germline V gene lookup returns CDR1 SEHNR and CDR2 FQNEAQ (reference sequence). The CDR3 consists of 13 residues. This CDR3 is CASSLGGYAEAFF. The DNA for the CDR3 is TGTGCCAGCAGCTTAGGGGGTTACGCTGAAGCTTTCTTT.

Only a few counts were recorded for this clonotype. V is TRBV7-2 and J is TRBJ2-7, with TRBD1 matching 7 bases. The CDR3 consists of 14 residues. Losses at the gene ends were 2 bases for V and 6 bases for J; bases not matched to a gene: 7. Germline lookup yields CDR1 SGHTA and CDR2 FQGNSA. The CDR3 region has the DNA TGTGCCAGCAGCTTAAGGGGGCGGGCTGCCGAGCAGTACTTC. Protein sequence: CASSLRGRAAEQYF.

The sample holds many counts of this clonotype. V gene TRBV2 combines with J gene TRBJ2-1, with D possibly being TRBD1 (5 bases). The germline CDR1 and CDR2 sequences are SNHLY and FYNNEI. V was pared by 6 bases and J by 0 bases, with 21 bases between. The CDR3 runs to 18 residues. In nucleotides, the CDR3 is TGTGCCAGCAGCCTCCTGGTGGGGCTAGACGACTCCTACAATGAGCAGTTCTTC. Translation gives CASSLLVGLDDSYNEQFF.

The V gene is TRBV10-3, the J gene TRBJ1-1, with D hard to call. Germline V gene sequence: CDR1 ENHRY, CDR2 SYGVKD. Trimming cost V 0 bases and J 6 bases, with 8 bases left between them. This CDR3 contains 13 residues. In DNA, the CDR3 is TGTGCCATCAGTGAGTCGAAACGGGCTGAAGCTTTCTTT. Amino acids: CAISESKRAEAFF.

This clonotype was counted only a few times. The rearrangement joins TRBV20-1 to TRBJ2-7; 7 positions match TRBD2. Germline CDR1 DFQATT, CDR2 SNEGSKA (reference sequence). The ends lost 3 bases at V and 0 bases at J; junction bases unmatched: 5. This CDR3 region has 14 residues. The CDR3 here is CSASGSGSSYEQYF. The CDR3 DNA reads TGCAGTGCTAGCGGTAGCGGGTCCTCCTACGAGCAGTACTTC.

This clonotype was found many times. The chain employs TRBV12-3 or TRBV12-4 and TRBJ2-5; D unresolved. Trimming took off 8 bases at V and 1 base at J, with 5 bases between the two ends. The CDR3 is made up of 11 amino acids. CDR3 protein: CASQSQETQYF. The CDR3 DNA is TGTGCCAGCCAGTCCCAAGAGACCCAGTACTTC.

The chain carries TRBV20-1 and TRBJ2-7; D ambiguous. CDR3 size: 14 residues. V gave up 3 bases and J gave up 0 bases, with 12 bases separating them. The germline V gene encodes CDR1 DFQATT and CDR2 SNEGSKA (reference sequence). CDR3 sequence reads: CSASRLTSSYEQYF. In DNA form, the CDR3 reads TGCAGTGCTAGTCGCCTAACCTCCTCCTACGAGCAGTACTTC.

Ten or more counts support this clonotype. J is TRBJ2-1 and V is TRBV7-2, with D possibly TRBD2 on 5 matching bases. Trimming removed 7 bases from V and 2 bases from J, with 15 bases in between. The CDR3 is 15 amino acids. Per germline, CDR1 SGHTA and CDR2 FQGNSA. The DNA for the CDR3 is TGTGCCAGCACCCGCCCCGGAGGAGCCTACAATGAGCAGTTCTTC. Amino acids: CASTRPGGAYNEQFF.

This clonotype was recorded a few times. The V call is TRBV30, the J call TRBJ1-1; D gene unclear. In germline, CDR1 is GTSNPN, CDR2 SVGIG (reference sequence). This CDR3 spans 13 amino acids. V lost 3 bases, J lost 5 bases, and 13 bases lay in between. The CDR3 sequence: CAWSGSLATEAFF. In DNA form, the CDR3 reads TGTGCCTGGAGCGGATCCCTGGCGACTGAAGCTTTCTTT.

This clonotype was observed a few times. V is TRBV28 and J is TRBJ2-7, with 10 positions matching TRBD1. The V gene end was trimmed by 6 bases and the J gene end by 6 bases; junction bases not matched to a gene: 5. Germline assignment: CDR1 MDHEN and CDR2 SYDVKM. The CDR3 runs 13 residues. CDR3 coding DNA: TGTGCCAGCAGACTGGACAGGGGGTCCGAGCAGTACTTC. This sequence encodes CASRLDRGSEQYF.

The chain employs TRBV24-1 and TRBJ2-1; TRBD1 is a possible D gene (8 bases). V was trimmed by 3 bases and J by 7 bases, leaving 15 bases between them. CDR3 length: 15 residues. CDR1 is KGHDR and CDR2 is SFDVKD in the germline V gene. CDR3 sequence (DNA): TGTGCCACCAGTGATACGACAGGGGAGGGGAATGAGCAGTTCTTC. The encoded protein is CATSDTTGEGNEQFF.

In this sample, this clonotype turned up a few times. V is TRBV7-8 and J is TRBJ2-2; D may be TRBD2 (6 bases). The CDR3 has 16 residues. The ends were cut back, 5 bases at V and 0 bases at J, with 13 bases in the middle. Germline lookup yields CDR1 SGHVS and CDR2 FQNEAQ. The CDR3 loop reads CASSPGLSANTGELFF. The CDR3 bases are TGTGCCAGCAGCCCGGGACTGAGCGCGAACACCGGGGAGCTGTTTTTT.

The chain uses TRBV6-2 or TRBV6-3 and TRBJ2-1; TRBD2 matches 12 bases. Germline V gene lookup returns CDR1 MNHEY and CDR2 SVGEGT. V shed 4 bases and J 12 bases; nucleotides not matched to a gene: 7. This CDR3 has 14 amino acids. DNA for the CDR3: TGTGCCAGCAGTTCCGGACTAGCGGGGTTAGGGCAGTTCTTC. Translation: CASSSGLAGLGQFF.

V and J are TRBV5-6 and TRBJ1-6; TRBD1 matches 7 bases. The CDR3 runs 16 residues. J was trimmed by 6 bases and V by 1 base; bases with no gene match: 7. Germline V lookup: CDR1 SGHDT, CDR2 YYEEEE. The CDR3 coding sequence is TGTGCCAGCAGCTTGTTCCGGACAGGAATTAATTCACCCCTCCACTTT. This sequence encodes CASSLFRTGINSPLHF.

This chain connects TRBV9 to TRBJ1-1; a possible D gene is TRBD1 (5 bases). Germline CDR1 and CDR2: SGDLS and YYNGEE. The V gene lost 0 bases and the J gene lost 0 bases, with 9 bases spanning the gap. There are 15 residues in the CDR3. CDR3 nucleotide sequence: TGTGCCAGCAGCGTAGGGGACCACGTGAACACTGAAGCTTTCTTT. This translates into CASSVGDHVNTEAFF. Drawing the rest from reference TRBV9 and TRBJ1-1, the complete variable domain is DSGVTQTPKHLITATGQRVTLRCSPRSGDLSVYWYQQSLDQGLQFLIQYYNGEERAKGNILERFSAQQFPDLHSELNLSSLELGDSALYFCASSVGDHVNTEAFFGQGTRLTVV.

The chain is built from TRBV6-6 and TRBJ1-2, with D uncertain. This CDR3 contains 11 residues. The V and J ends lost 5 bases and 12 bases respectively, with 13 bases between them. Per the germline V gene, CDR1 is MNHNY and CDR2 is SVGAGI (reference sequence). CDR3 loop: CASSNGVDDTF. CDR3 bases: TGTGCCAGCAGTAACGGGGTAGACGACACCTTC.

The chain is built from TRBV7-9 and TRBJ2-3, with D possibly matching TRBD2 (5 bases). V lost 6 bases and J 3 bases, leaving 10 bases between the germline ends. There are 13 residues in the CDR3. CDR1 is SEHNR, CDR2 FQNEAQ, per germline (reference sequence). The CDR3 here is CASSRRDTDTQYF. The CDR3 DNA sequence: TGTGCCAGCAGTCGACGGGATACAGATACGCAGTATTTT.

The chain joins TRBV7-9 to TRBJ2-7; 14 bases align to TRBD2. The CDR3 extends over 15 amino acids. CDR1 and CDR2 from the germline V gene are SEHNR and FQNEAQ (reference sequence). The V and J ends lost 6 bases and 6 bases, in that order; junction bases with no gene match: 7. The CDR3 nucleotides are TGTGCCAGCAGTTCCGGGACTAGCGGGAGTCGCGAGCAGTACTTC. Translated, it gives CASSSGTSGSREQYF.

This chain connects TRBV6-6 to TRBJ2-1; D gene ambiguous. Germline V gene lookup returns CDR1 MNHNY and CDR2 SVGAGI (reference sequence). This CDR3 has 12 amino acids. V was clipped by 8 bases and J by 4 bases, with 9 bases between them. In DNA, the CDR3 is TGTGCCAGCTTCGACGAATACAATGAGCAGTTCTTC. It encodes CASFDEYNEQFF.

The rearrangement joins TRBV10-3 to TRBJ1-1; D not certain. The CDR3 is 14 amino acids. V lost 4 bases and J 5 bases, leaving 14 bases between the germline ends. CDR1 is ENHRY, CDR2 SYGVKD, per germline. CDR3 in amino acids: CAISGPSGRTEAFF. DNA for the CDR3: TGTGCCATCAGTGGCCCTAGTGGCCGGACTGAAGCTTTCTTT.

The genes are TRBV5-1 and TRBJ2-1, with D possibly matching TRBD1 (5 bases). The CDR3 is 15 residues long. V was pared by 3 bases and J by 0 bases, with 10 bases between. Germline assignment: CDR1 SGHRS and CDR2 YFSETQ. The CDR3: CASSSQGNSYNEQFF. Written as DNA, the CDR3 is TGCGCCAGCAGCTCCCAGGGTAACTCCTACAATGAGCAGTTCTTC.